This T cell receptor (beta chain) originates from a study of beta chain features in type 1 diabetes. Study overall: Taken together, all samples contributed 95 million to 110 million examined sorted cells. General study results and limits: In patients and controls equally, PCR might favor templates that are shorter. Within each of all four CD4+ subsets, Type 1 diabetes patients had TCRB CDR3s that were moderately but significantly shorter.

This clone was found many times. What it recognizes is unknown. Of the isolated RNA, all was reverse transcribed, and so the sequenced material was expressed TCRB transcripts. Produced via immunoSEQ multiplex PCR; TCRdb's table is partial and in-frame only. This table holds 300,000 to 400,000 clones, around an eighth found once. It was via CD45RO/CCR7/CD25/CD127/CD95/CD27 that CD4+ naive, central memory, regulatory and stem cell-like memory cells were sorted. CDR3 length: 12 amino acids. The germline V gene encodes CDR1 LGHNA and CDR2 YSLEER. V was cut by 4 bases and J by 9 bases, with 10 bases left in between.

The V and J genes are TRBV4-3 and TRBJ2-1, with a weak D call TRBD1 (6 bases). The receptor's source is a woman between 18 and 29 years old with type 1 diabetes. The sample was naive CD4+ T cells from blood. As DNA, the CDR3 is TGCGCCAGCAGCCTGCAAGGGGGTGAGCAGTTCTTC. This encodes CASSLQGGEQFF.